The next 6 T cell receptor beta chains were all read from a single sample in a study of early T cells in non-severe SARS-CoV-2 infection. A single record per CDR3 protein comes from TCRdb applying MiXCR to the 5' RACE reads. The data contain some 82,000 distinct CDR3 sequences, approximately 12% of them seen just once; the ten biggest clones take up 3.5% to 5%. This sample comprised whole blood, obtained at baseline. The source is an adult who was a healthcare worker with PCR-confirmed SARS-CoV-2 infection or an uninfected control (not recorded which).

There are a few counts of this clonotype. The rearrangement links TRBV24-1 to TRBJ2-2; the D gene is possibly TRBD2 (5 bases). The CDR3 length is 13 residues. Trimming cost V 9 bases and J 3 bases, with 10 bases left between them. Per germline, CDR1 KGHDR and CDR2 SFDVKD. CDR3 in amino acids: CATGREDTGELFF. The CDR3 DNA is TGTGCCACCGGACGGGAAGACACCGGGGAGCTGTTTTTT.

The gene calls are TRBV6-7 and TRBJ2-5; a possible D gene is TRBD2 (6 bases). TRBV6-7 is an ORF for which the function is uncertain. The CDR3 runs 15 residues. The germline V and J ends were trimmed by 2 bases and 5 bases, with 15 bases remaining between them. Written as DNA, the CDR3 is TGTGCCAGCAGTTACCCCACGGGAGAGGAGGAGACCCAGTACTTC. Translation gives CASSYPTGEEETQYF.

The rearrangement joins TRBV10-2 to TRBJ2-3, with D possibly TRBD2 on 6 matching bases. The CDR3 runs to 17 residues. Germline CDR1 WSHSY, CDR2 SAAADI. Trimming left V 2 bases short and J 1 base short, with 16 bases between. The CDR3 is CASSENRGTGGTDTQYF. CDR3 coding DNA: TGCGCCAGCAGTGAGAATCGAGGGACTGGAGGCACAGATACGCAGTATTTT.

This clonotype was observed many times. The chain links TRBV2 to TRBJ2-2; D unresolved. Germline CDR1 and CDR2: SNHLY and FYNNEI. The CDR3 runs to 11 residues. Trimming removed 5 bases at V and 3 bases at J, with 1 base between. The CDR3 spells CASSYTGELFF. As DNA, the CDR3 is TGTGCCAGCAGTTACACCGGGGAGCTGTTTTTT.

There are a few counts of this clonotype. The V gene is TRBV7-8, the J gene TRBJ1-4, with D perhaps TRBD1 (6 bases). The CDR3 extends over 15 amino acids. V shed 5 bases and J shed 0 bases, with 10 bases lying between them. Germline loops: CDR1 SGHVS, CDR2 FQNEAQ. The CDR3 sequence: CASSVTGATNEKLFF. The CDR3 coding sequence is TGTGCCAGCAGCGTGACAGGTGCAACTAATGAAAAACTGTTTTTT.

This chain connects TRBV29-1 to TRBJ2-5; 13 positions match TRBD2. J was trimmed by 7 bases and V by 7 bases; bases with no gene match: 12. The CDR3 is 15 residues long. Germline lookup yields CDR1 SQVTM and CDR2 ANQGSEA. CDR3 coding DNA: TGCAGCGGGACTAGCGGGAGTGGGCGGGTGGCGACCCAGTACTTC. It translates to CSGTSGSGRVATQYF.